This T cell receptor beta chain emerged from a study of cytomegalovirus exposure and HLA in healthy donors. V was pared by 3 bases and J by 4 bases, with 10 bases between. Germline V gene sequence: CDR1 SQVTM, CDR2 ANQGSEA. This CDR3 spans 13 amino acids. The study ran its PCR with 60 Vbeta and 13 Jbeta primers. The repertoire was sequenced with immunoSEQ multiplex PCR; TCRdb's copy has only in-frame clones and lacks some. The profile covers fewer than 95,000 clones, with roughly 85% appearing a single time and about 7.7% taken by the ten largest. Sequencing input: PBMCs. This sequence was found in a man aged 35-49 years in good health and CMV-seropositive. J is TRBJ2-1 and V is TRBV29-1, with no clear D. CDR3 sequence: CSVERNSYNEQFF. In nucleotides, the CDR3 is TGCAGCGTTGAGAGAAATTCTTACAATGAGCAGTTCTTC.